This T cell receptor (beta chain) was recorded in a study of circulating and synovial CD4+ cells in juvenile arthritis. The trim removed 4 bases at V and 6 bases at J, leaving 1 base unmatched. Looked up from germline, CDR1 is MNHNS and CDR2 is SASEGT. The CDR3 is made up of 13 amino acids. Concerning this clone: What it binds is unknown.

Here immunoSEQ multiplex PCR was the method, and the copy in TCRdb shows in-frame clones only, minus some. The table includes approximately 16,000 clones, about 93% detected once. Study results and limitations: Vbeta family usage analysis did not detect the pathogenic-like versus bulk difference.

The rearrangement links TRBV6-1 to TRBJ1-5; 9 bases are a match to TRBD1. This TCR derives from a human donor with juvenile idiopathic arthritis. The sequencing sample was made of CD4+ T cells from blood. CDR3 sequence (DNA): TGTGCCAGCAGTGGGACAGGGGTTCAGCCCCAGCATTTT. Amino acid sequence: CASSGTGVQPQHF.